Listed here are 23 T cell receptor beta chains from one sample, sequenced in a study of T cell responses to AZD1222 COVID-19 vaccine. Using immunoSEQ multiplex PCR, the repertoire was profiled, and TCRdb retains in-frame clones only, with some absent. The table shows approximately 130,000 clones, with 88% occurring only once. The starting material was peripheral blood, obtained 28 days after the second AZD1222 dose. The origin of the receptors is an adult who received the AZD1222 COVID-19 vaccine.

This chain joins TRBV2 and TRBJ1-4; 8 bases are shared with TRBD1. Germline V gene data show CDR1 as SNHLY and CDR2 as FYNNEI. V lost 6 bases, J lost 7 bases, and 7 bases stayed unmatched. The CDR3 runs 14 residues. CDR3 residues: CASSRRGRIEKLFF. For the CDR3, the DNA is TGTGCCAGCAGCCGCAGGGGGCGCATTGAAAAACTGTTTTTT.

This sequence joins TRBV6-2 or TRBV6-3 and TRBJ1-5, with 8 bases aligning to TRBD1. The V and J ends lost 4 bases and 4 bases, in that order; junction bases with no gene match: 9. The CDR3 extends over 16 amino acids. Germline V lookup: CDR1 MNHEY, CDR2 SVGEGT. CDR3 in DNA: TGTGCCAGCAGTTCCCGGGGGACAGGTGAGAATCAGCCCCAGCATTTT. Its translation is CASSSRGTGENQPQHF.

The J gene is TRBJ2-2, the V gene TRBV5-1; D uncertain. CDR1 SGHRS and CDR2 YFSETQ come from the germline V gene. V shed 0 bases and J shed 6 bases, with 9 bases lying between them. The length of the CDR3 is 14 residues. The CDR3: CASSLEGAAGELFF. The CDR3 nucleotides read TGCGCCAGCAGCTTGGAGGGTGCGGCCGGGGAGCTGTTTTTT.

This clone came up once. V gene TRBV11-2 combines with J gene TRBJ1-1, with D tentatively TRBD1 (6 bases). Per germline, CDR1 SGHAT and CDR2 FQNNGV. V was pared by 3 bases and J by 1 base, with 15 bases between. This CDR3 has 16 residues. The CDR3 DNA sequence: TGTGCCAGCAGCTTTATCTTTCGACAGGCGAACACTGAAGCTTTCTTT. This codes for CASSFIFRQANTEAFF.

The chain combines TRBV6-4 with TRBJ2-3, with TRBD2 matching 7 bases. This CDR3 comprises 14 residues. Germline V gives CDR1 MRHNA, CDR2 SNTAGT. V gave up 6 bases and J gave up 0 bases; unmatched junction bases: 3. DNA for the CDR3: TGTGCCAGCAGCCGTAGCGGGAGCACAGATACGCAGTATTTT. Protein sequence: CASSRSGSTDTQYF.

V usage is TRBV5-1 and J usage is TRBJ2-2; 11 nucleotides align to TRBD2. V lost 1 base and J lost 4; bases outside the gene matches: 3. Germline assignment: CDR1 SGHRS and CDR2 YFSETQ. The CDR3 is 16 amino acids. CDR3 in amino acids: CASSLTSGRGTGELFF. Here the CDR3 DNA reads TGCGCCAGCAGCTTGACTAGCGGGAGAGGCACCGGGGAGCTGTTTTTT.

This clone was seen only a few times. CDR3 in amino acids: CASSRRGRMNTEAFF. The CDR3 nucleotides are TGTGCCAGCAGCCGTCGGGGGAGAATGAACACTGAAGCTTTCTTT. This chain joins TRBV7-9 and TRBJ1-1, with a possible D match to TRBD1 (5 bases). CDR3 size: 15 residues. V was clipped by 5 bases and J by 0 bases, with 13 bases between them. The germline CDR1 and CDR2 sequences are SEHNR and FQNEAQ (reference sequence).

The V and J genes are TRBV18 and TRBJ1-1, with D perhaps matching TRBD1 (5 bases). The V gene's germline CDR1 is KGHSH and CDR2 LQKENI. V lost 6 bases and J lost 2, with 16 bases in between. The CDR3 covers 15 residues. The chain's CDR3 is CASSQLGDSNTEAFF. The CDR3 DNA follows: TGTGCCAGCTCGCAACTAGGGGACTCTAACACTGAAGCTTTCTTT.

The genes are TRBV18 and TRBJ2-1; 10 bases are a match to TRBD1. The germline V gene has CDR1 KGHSH and CDR2 LQKENI. The CDR3 has 16 residues. The junction had 7 bases not matched to a gene; V was cut back by 0 bases and J by 8 bases. CDR3 in DNA: TGTGCCAGCTCACCACCGTCGACAGGGGGCCTCTATGAGCAGTTCTTC. Its protein is CASSPPSTGGLYEQFF.

This rearrangement joins TRBV15 to TRBJ1-4, with 7 bases aligning to TRBD1. Losses at the gene ends were 9 bases for V and 5 bases for J; bases not matched to a gene: 6. Germline CDR1 and CDR2: LNHNV and YYDKDF (reference sequence). The CDR3 consists of 13 residues. CDR3 DNA sequence: TGTGCCACTACCCGGGACAGAAATGAAAAACTGTTTTTT. Translation: CATTRDRNEKLFF.

This chain joins TRBV13 and TRBJ1-4; the D is unclear. V lost 3 bases and J lost 7, with 12 bases in between. Looked up from germline, CDR1 is PRHDT and CDR2 is FYEKMQ (reference sequence). The CDR3 contains 14 residues. This chain's CDR3 is CASSFRRIGEKLFF. DNA for the CDR3: TGTGCCAGCAGCTTTAGGAGGATCGGTGAAAAACTGTTTTTT.

The V and J genes are TRBV28 and TRBJ1-4; D unresolved. CDR3 length: 15 residues. Germline CDR1 MDHEN, CDR2 SYDVKM. Trimming left V 6 bases short and J 3 bases short, with 14 bases between. Written as DNA, the CDR3 is TGTGCCAGCAGCTCTGGCGGGGAATCTAATGAAAAACTGTTTTTT. Residues: CASSSGGESNEKLFF. Full variable domain (remainder filled in from reference TRBV28 and TRBJ1-4): DVKVTQSSRYLVKRTGEKVFLECVQDMDHENMFWYRQDPGLGLRLIYFSYDVKMKEKGDIPEGYSVSREKKERFSLILESASTNQTSMYLCASSSGGESNEKLFFGSGTQLSVL.

The gene calls are TRBV29-1 and TRBJ2-3; D uncertain. Germline loops: CDR1 SQVTM, CDR2 ANQGSEA. The CDR3 sequence is 10 residues long. The germline V and J ends were trimmed by 5 bases and 4 bases, with 4 bases remaining between them. The DNA for the CDR3 is TGCAGCGTTTTTTCAGATACGCAGTATTTT. This translates into CSVFSDTQYF.

V usage is TRBV3-1 (or the pseudogene TRBV3-2) and J usage is TRBJ1-3; weak D call: TRBD1 (5 bases). Trimming shortened V by 6 bases and J by 4 bases, and 16 bases separated the two germline ends. This CDR3 contains 15 residues. Germline CDR1 reads LGHDT; CDR2 reads YNNKEL (reference sequence). Here the CDR3 reads CASRHAGSGGNTIYF. CDR3 sequence (DNA): TGTGCCAGCAGACACGCAGGGTCGGGGGGAAACACCATATATTTT.

The CDR3 bases are TGCGCCAGCAGCTTGGCTAGCGGGGGGCGGAACAATGAGCAGTTCTTC. Translated: CASSLASGGRNNEQFF. The chain recombines TRBV5-1 with TRBJ2-1, with 11 bases matching TRBD2. The germline CDR1 and CDR2 sequences are SGHRS and YFSETQ. There are 16 residues in the CDR3. The trim removed 0 bases at V and 5 bases at J, leaving 4 bases unmatched.

CDR3 loop: CASSQRRQTGLDEQYF. The CDR3 bases are TGTGCCAGCAGCCAAAGACGGCAGACGGGTCTGGACGAGCAGTACTTC. The rearrangement uses TRBV21-1 and TRBJ2-7; the DNA was not used to check the table's D call, TRBD2. TRBV21-1 is labeled a pseudogene. This CDR3 has 16 residues.

Written as DNA, the CDR3 is TGTGCCAGTAGTATTGGGGATTTCAATCAGCCCCAGCATTTT. Protein: CASSIGDFNQPQHF. V is TRBV19 and J is TRBJ1-5; no clear D. Trimming cost V 3 bases and J 3 bases, with 9 bases left between them. This CDR3 has 14 amino acids. Per germline, CDR1 LNHDA and CDR2 SQIVND (reference sequence). Combining the CDR3 with reference TRBV19 and TRBJ1-5 gives the whole variable domain DGGITQSPKYLFRKEGQNVTLSCEQNLNHDAMYWYRQDPGQGLRLIYYSQIVNDFQKGDIAEGYSVSREKKESFPLTVTSAQKNPTAFYLCASSIGDFNQPQHFGDGTRLSIL.

The chain combines TRBV7-2 with TRBJ1-2; 9 bases are shared with TRBD1. The length of the CDR3 is 15 residues. Germline V gene data show CDR1 as SGHTA and CDR2 as FQGNSA. V lost 3 bases and J lost 6; bases outside the gene matches: 8. CDR3 sequence (DNA): TGTGCCAGCAGCTTGGATCCCTGGGACAGGGATGGCTACACCTTC. Its translation: CASSLDPWDRDGYTF.

This chain joins TRBV11-2 and TRBJ2-3, with D unresolved. Deletions cut 0 bases from V and 4 bases from J, with 5 bases between. Germline V gene sequence: CDR1 SGHAT, CDR2 FQNNGV. The CDR3 is 13 amino acids. The CDR3 spells CASSLDPSDTQYF. As DNA, the CDR3 is TGTGCCAGCAGCTTAGATCCCTCAGATACGCAGTATTTT.

The chain employs TRBV2 and TRBJ2-3; D not resolved. The CDR3 covers 14 residues. V shed 3 bases and J shed 2 bases, with 9 bases lying between them. Germline CDR1 is SNHLY and CDR2 is FYNNEI. The CDR3 DNA follows: TGTGCCAGCAGTGACTTTCAGGACACAGATACGCAGTATTTT. It codes for CASSDFQDTDTQYF.

The rearrangement uses TRBV12-5 and TRBJ2-1; D is uncertain. The CDR3 is 11 amino acids. Germline V lookup: CDR1 LGHNT, CDR2 FRNRAP. The germline V and J ends were trimmed by 6 bases and 5 bases, with 5 bases remaining between them. CDR3 in amino acids: CASGPNNEQFF. Here the CDR3 DNA reads TGTGCTAGTGGGCCAAACAATGAGCAGTTCTTC.

This clone was recorded only once. The rearrangement uses TRBV7-6 and TRBJ2-2; 12 nucleotides match TRBD1. The CDR3 consists of 16 residues. V gave up 5 bases and J gave up 5 bases; unmatched junction bases: 6. Germline V gene sequence: CDR1 SGHVS, CDR2 FNYEAQ. The CDR3 loop reads CASSLGQGAATGELFF. CDR3 DNA sequence: TGTGCCAGCAGCCTGGGACAGGGGGCAGCAACCGGGGAGCTGTTTTTT.

The chain is built from TRBV28 and TRBJ2-5, with 7 positions matching TRBD1. The CDR3 is made up of 14 amino acids. Germline V gives CDR1 MDHEN, CDR2 SYDVKM. V trimming: 5 bases; J trimming: 5 bases; junction bases outside the gene matches: 8. The CDR3 loop is CASSEGTVGETQYF. In nucleotides, the CDR3 is TGTGCCAGCAGTGAAGGGACAGTAGGGGAGACCCAGTACTTC.